This T cell receptor beta chain appears in the sequencing data of a study of cytomegalovirus exposure and HLA in healthy donors. Study details: Within the Caucasian-associated ancestry cluster were around 80% of the approximately 400 genotyped donors. The study's findings and limits: Researchers counted approximately 160 TCR beta chains as cytomegalovirus-associated.

In the case of this clone: Its antigen is not known.

The PCR made use of 60 Vbeta and 13 Jbeta primers. The method was immunoSEQ multiplex PCR; TCRdb's version includes in-frame clones alone and lacks a portion of them. The repertoire consists of about 130,000 clones, with 83% occurring once and the leading ten covering 3.6%. V gave up 1 base and J gave up 5 bases; unmatched junction bases: 3. Germline V gene data show CDR1 as SEHNR and CDR2 as FQNEAQ (reference sequence). This CDR3 has 16 residues. The clonotype comes from a woman aged 40 to 49 in good health and CMV-seropositive. Specimen: PBMCs. The rearrangement links TRBV7-9 to TRBJ2-3; TRBD2 matches at 13 bases. The chain's CDR3 is CASSLGLAGGKDTQYF. The CDR3 nucleotides are TGTGCCAGCAGCTTAGGACTAGCGGGAGGTAAAGATACGCAGTATTTT.